The clone carrying this TCR beta chain was seen ten or more times. The antigen remains undetermined. Trimming removed 4 bases at V and 4 bases at J, with 13 bases between. The CDR3 contains 14 residues. Germline CDR1 reads LGHNA; CDR2 reads YSLEER. The data were obtained in a study of neurological immune-mediated disorders. Study-level points and caveats: Expansion of TCR clones was greatest in HTLV-1-associated myelopathy and smallest in multiple sclerosis, where it fell below that of healthy controls. TCR-beta repertoires seemed private in all groups, with no expanded CDR3 amino acid sequences shared.

The time point here: technical triplicate 2. CD4+ or CD8+ T cells at a count of more than 850,000 served as input for the sorted libraries. The cDNA was generated through 5'RACE incorporating 10-nucleotide random UMIs. In TCRdb, the 5' RACE reads were re-called with MiXCR into one record per CDR3 protein. The sample contains more than 30,000 distinct CDR3 sequences, about an eighth of which appear only once. V and J are TRBV4-3 and TRBJ1-2; tentative D call: TRBD1 (5 bases). The TCR comes from a female donor with HTLV-1-associated myelopathy (HAM/TSP). Sequenced input: CD4+ T cells from blood. The CDR3 sequence is CASSRGGGGYGYTF. The CDR3, as DNA: TGCGCCAGCAGCCGGGGCGGGGGTGGCTATGGCTACACCTTC.